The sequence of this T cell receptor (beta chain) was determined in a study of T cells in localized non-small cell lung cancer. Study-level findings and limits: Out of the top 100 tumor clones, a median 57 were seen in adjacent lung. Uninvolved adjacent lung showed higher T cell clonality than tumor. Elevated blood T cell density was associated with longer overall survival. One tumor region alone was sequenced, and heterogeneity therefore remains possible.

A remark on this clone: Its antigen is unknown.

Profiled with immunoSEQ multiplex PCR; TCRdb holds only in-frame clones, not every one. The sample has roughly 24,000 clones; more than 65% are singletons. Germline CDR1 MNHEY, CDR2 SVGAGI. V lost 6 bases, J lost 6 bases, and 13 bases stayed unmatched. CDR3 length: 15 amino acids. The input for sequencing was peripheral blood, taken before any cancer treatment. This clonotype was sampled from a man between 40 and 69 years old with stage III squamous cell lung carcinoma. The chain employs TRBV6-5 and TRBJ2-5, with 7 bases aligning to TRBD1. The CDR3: CASRPLETGRKTQYF. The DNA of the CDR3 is TGTGCCAGCAGACCGCTGGAGACAGGGCGAAAGACCCAGTACTTC.